These T cell receptor beta chains were read from a single sample in a study of T cell changes during pregnancy in multiple sclerosis. Measured with immunoSEQ multiplex PCR; TCRdb has only the in-frame clones, and not every one. In the table there are about 120,000 clones, about 93% of which are singletons. The source was peripheral blood, collected before pregnancy. The source of these receptors is a female donor with multiple sclerosis, enrolled in a pregnancy study. Both conserved end residues are part of each CDR3. A D gene is named only where the DNA matches it firmly. Rows may omit the clone size; those that give it use once, few, many or a size class.

.,TRBJ1-6,.,TRBV2,CASGLSSYNSPLHF,TGTGCCAGCGGTTTGAGCTCCTATAATTCACCCCTCCACTTT
TRBD1,TRBJ1-1,.,TRBV6-5,CASSPLGQGSTEAFF,TGTGCCAGCAGTCCCTTGGGACAGGGTAGCACTGAAGCTTTCTTT
.,TRBJ1-2,.,TRBV5-1,CASSLSGNYGYTF,TGCGCCAGCAGCTTATCAGGGAACTATGGCTACACCTTC
.,TRBJ1-5,few,TRBV27,CASSFRQSQPQHF,TGTGCCAGCAGTTTCAGACAGAGTCAGCCCCAGCATTTT
.,TRBJ2-2,.,TRBV4-1,CASSQVDMGLATGELFF,TGCGCCAGCAGCCAAGTCGACATGGGGTTAGCGACCGGGGAGCTGTTTTTT
.,TRBJ1-1,.,TRBV11-1,CASSTQGTEAFF,TGTGCCAGCAGCACCCAGGGCACTGAAGCTTTCTTT
.,TRBJ1-3,.,TRBV2,CASSETRASGNTIYF,TGTGCCAGCAGTGAAACTAGGGCGTCTGGAAACACCATATATTTT
.,TRBJ1-1,.,TRBV28,CASSLEIYVAFF,TGTGCCAGCAGTTTGGAGATCTATGTTGCTTTCTTT
TRBD1,TRBJ1-5,.,TRBV5-1,CASSLGQGMNQPQHF,TGCGCCAGCAGCTTGGGACAGGGTATGAATCAGCCCCAGCATTTT
TRBD1,TRBJ2-7,.,TRBV19,CASSRRRDSEQYF,TGTGCCAGTAGTCGCCGCCGGGACAGCGAGCAGTACTTC
.,TRBJ2-5,once,TRBV11-3,CASSLDLDLFQETQYF,TGTGCCAGCAGCTTAGATCTGGACTTATTCCAAGAGACCCAGTACTTC
.,TRBJ2-5,.,TRBV27,CASSKRESETQYF,TGTGCCAGCAGTAAACGGGAGAGCGAGACCCAGTACTTC
TRBD2,TRBJ2-2,.,TRBV30,CAATSGRNTGELFF,TGTGCCGCAACTAGCGGGAGGAACACCGGGGAGCTGTTTTTT
TRBD1,TRBJ1-6,.,TRBV30,CAWSSDLTGGAASPLHF,TGTGCCTGGAGTAGTGATTTGACAGGGGGCGCAGCATCACCCCTCCACTTT
TRBD1,TRBJ2-3,.,TRBV28,CASLGGQGADTQYF,TGTGCCAGCCTAGGGGGACAGGGTGCAGATACGCAGTATTTT
.,TRBJ1-6,.,TRBV7-9,CASSFGQYNSPLHF,TGTGCCAGCAGCTTTGGACAGTATAATTCACCCCTCCACTTT
.,TRBJ1-1,once,TRBV5-1,CASSRDPRNMNTEAFF,TGCGCCAGCAGCCGAGACCCCAGGAACATGAACACTGAAGCTTTCTTT
TRBD1,TRBJ1-1,.,TRBV28,CASSPPGQGGTEAFF,TGTGCCAGCAGTCCACCAGGACAGGGGGGCACTGAAGCTTTCTTT
.,TRBJ1-6,.,TRBV6-5,CASNRGEYNSPLHF,TGTGCCAGCAATCGTGGGGAGTATAATTCACCCCTCCACTTT
.,TRBJ2-4,.,TRBV6-1,CASSERWGFKDIQYF,TGTGCCAGCAGTGAACGGTGGGGCTTCAAGGACATTCAGTACTTC
TRBD2,TRBJ2-5,.,TRBV2,CASSERGRAATQYF,TGTGCCAGCAGTGAAAGAGGGAGGGCTGCGACCCAGTACTTC
TRBD2,TRBJ2-2,.,TRBV10-3,CAISEGTSDTGELFF,TGTGCCATCAGTGAGGGGACTAGCGACACCGGGGAGCTGTTTTTT
.,TRBJ1-4,.,TRBV6-1,CASSPGLGGKLFF,TGTGCCAGCAGTCCCGGGCTGGGGGGAAAACTGTTTTTT